This is a list of T cell receptor beta chains from one sample in a study of blood T cell repertoires in COVID-19. Using immunoSEQ multiplex PCR, the repertoire was profiled, and TCRdb retains in-frame clones only, with some absent. The profile shows about 200,000 clones, 70% to 90% of them singletons. Sequencing input: peripheral blood. Receptors originate from a man aged 50 to 59 with COVID-19, enrolled during active disease. The CDR3 runs from the conserved cysteine through the conserved F or W. D genes are given only for firm matches. The size field is filled for only some rows; it gives once, few, many or a size class.

>TRBJ2-7|TRBV6-2/TRBV6-3|TRBD1|14|-
TGTGCCAGCAGTGCCCCGGGACAGGGCTACGAGCAGTACTTC
CASSAPGQGYEQYF
>TRBJ2-5|TRBV5-5|TRBD1|15|-
TGTGCCAGCAGCCAGACAGGGCGCGGTCAAGAGACCCAGTACTTC
CASSQTGRGQETQYF
>TRBJ1-4|TRBV4-2|-|16|-
TGTGCCAGCAGCCAATCCAACAGGGTAACTAATGAAAAACTGTTTTTT
CASSQSNRVTNEKLFF
>TRBJ2-3|TRBV3-1/TRBV3-2|TRBD2|14|-
TGTGCCAGCAGCCCTAGCGGGAGTACAGATACGCAGTATTTT
CASSPSGSTDTQYF
>TRBJ2-7|TRBV18|-|15|-
TGTGCCAGCTCACCGGGCGCTACTGAACGGGGCGAGCAGTACTTC
CASSPGATERGEQYF
>TRBJ1-3|TRBV6-4|-|12|-
TGTGCCAGCAGTGACGTAGGGGACACCATATATTTT
CASSDVGDTIYF
>TRBJ2-1|TRBV7-8|TRBD2|15|once
TGTGCCAGCAGCTTAGTATTGCGCGGGAGGGCTGAGCAGTTCTTC
CASSLVLRGRAEQFF
>TRBJ2-7|TRBV27|TRBD1|16|-
TGTGCCAGCAGTCTCAAGAAGGGACAGGAGCCCTACGAGCAGTACTTC
CASSLKKGQEPYEQYF
>TRBJ2-2|TRBV5-5|-|15|-
TGTGCCAGCAGCTTGGTAGGGGTCAACACCGGGGAGCTGTTTTTT
CASSLVGVNTGELFF
>TRBJ1-5|TRBV27|TRBD1|14|few
TGTGCCACCCCCCGGAGACAGGGACTTCAGCCCCAGCATTTT
CATPRRQGLQPQHF
>TRBJ2-3|TRBV7-6|TRBD2|16|-
TGTGCCAGCAGCCCAGGGACTAGCGGGGACACAGATACGCAGTATTTT
CASSPGTSGDTDTQYF
>TRBJ2-7|TRBV10-3|-|14|-
TGTGCCATCAGCCCCTCGTTCCTAGGCTACGAGCAGTACTTC
CAISPSFLGYEQYF
>TRBJ1-1|TRBV27|-|14|once
TGTGCCAGCAGCGCAGGGAGGGGAGGAACTGAAGCTTTCTTT
CASSAGRGGTEAFF
>TRBJ1-3|TRBV18|-|15|-
TGTGCCAGCTCACCTGTGTCGAGCTCTGGAAACACCATATATTTT
CASSPVSSSGNTIYF
>TRBJ1-6|TRBV3-1/TRBV3-2|-|15|-
TGTGCCAGCAGCCAACCCCTCCAGGTTGGTTCACCCCTCCACTTT
CASSQPLQVGSPLHF